Shown below are 19 T cell receptor beta chains from a single sample sequenced in a study of CD8 T cells in ankylosing spondylitis. TCRdb itself ran the 5' RACE reads through MiXCR, one entry per CDR3 protein. The data hold more than 150,000 distinct CDR3 sequences, with 9.5% to 15% observed a single time. The specimen sequenced was blood, either unsorted or a sorted T cell fraction (not recorded which). Receptor source: a male donor with ankylosing spondylitis or in good health (not recorded which).

The chain is built from TRBV9 and TRBJ1-1, with 7 nucleotides matching TRBD1. This CDR3 has 12 residues. The V gene's germline CDR1 is SGDLS and CDR2 YYNGEE. Trimming at V came to 3 bases and at J to 6 bases, leaving 2 bases not matched to a gene. CDR3 DNA: TGTGCCAGCAGCGGGGACAGTTCTGAAGCTTTCTTT. As protein: CASSGDSSEAFF.

This chain joins TRBV27 and TRBJ1-5; maybe TRBD1 (6 bases). This CDR3 is 14 amino acids long. Germline CDR1 reads MNHEY; CDR2 reads SMNVEV (reference sequence). Trimming stripped 6 bases from V and 1 base from J, with 10 bases between. This chain's CDR3 is CASRQGTSNQPQHF. The CDR3 DNA follows: TGTGCCAGCAGACAGGGAACCAGCAATCAGCCCCAGCATTTT.

The J gene is TRBJ1-2, the V gene TRBV27; a possible D gene is TRBD1 (5 bases). V shed 3 bases and J shed 6 bases, with 8 bases lying between them. Germline CDR1 and CDR2: MNHEY and SMNVEV (reference sequence). This CDR3 has 12 residues. The CDR3, as DNA: TGTGCCAGCAGTTTTGGAGGGGATGGCTACACCTTC. Translating it yields CASSFGGDGYTF.

This chain joins TRBV9 and TRBJ2-1; D is unclear. The V and J ends lost 7 bases and 7 bases respectively, with 12 bases between them. This CDR3 has 12 residues. Germline CDR1 SGDLS, CDR2 YYNGEE. CDR3 protein: CASSPIGNEQFF. The CDR3 DNA follows: TGTGCCAGCTCCCCTATAGGGAATGAGCAGTTCTTC.

J is TRBJ1-1 and V is TRBV5-1; possible D gene TRBD1, 6 bases. The length of the CDR3 is 12 residues. Germline V lookup: CDR1 SGHRS, CDR2 YFSETQ. Trimming pared 5 bases from V and 5 bases from J, leaving 10 bases between. The CDR3 bases are TGCGCCAGCAGTACACAGGGTACTGAAGCTTTCTTT. Its protein product is CASSTQGTEAFF. The full variable domain, with the rest looked up from reference TRBV5-1 and TRBJ1-1, is KAGVTQTPRYLIKTRGQQVTLSCSPISGHRSVSWYQQTPGQGLQFLFEYFSETQRNKGNFPGRFSGRQFSNSRSEMNVSTLELGDSALYLCASSTQGTEAFFGQGTRLTVV.

This clonotype has a handful of counts. The V gene is TRBV2, the J gene TRBJ1-1; D is possibly TRBD1 (6 bases). V was trimmed by 5 bases and J by 8 bases, leaving 15 bases between them. The CDR3 has 13 amino acids. Germline V CDR1 and CDR2: SNHLY, FYNNEI. This CDR3 is CASSSQGIREAFF. DNA for the CDR3: TGTGCCAGCAGTTCACAGGGAATTAGGGAAGCTTTCTTT.

This clonotype has only a few counts. The genes are TRBV7-8 and TRBJ2-7; D unresolved. V shed 5 bases and J shed 5 bases, with 7 bases lying between them. The CDR3 totals 11 residues. The germline V gene has CDR1 SGHVS and CDR2 FQNEAQ. CDR3 residues: CASSLQDEQYF. CDR3 bases: TGTGCCAGCAGCCTGCAGGACGAGCAGTACTTC.

V and J are TRBV20-1 and TRBJ1-1; D call uncertain. This CDR3 is built from 12 residues. V shed 5 bases and J shed 0 bases, with 7 bases lying between them. The germline gives CDR1 DFQATT, CDR2 SNEGSKA (reference sequence). The CDR3 region has the DNA TGCAGTGCTGCCCCGATGAACACTGAAGCTTTCTTT. This codes for CSAAPMNTEAFF.

A word on this clonotype: It is likely a read error, because the conserved phenylalanine at the end of the CDR3 is missing. V usage is TRBV7-6 and J usage is TRBJ2-3; 7 bases match TRBD1. This CDR3 comprises 18 residues. Germline loops: CDR1 SGHVS, CDR2 FNYEAQ. J was trimmed by 1 base and V by 3 bases; bases with no gene match: 13. CDR3 nucleotide sequence: TGTGCCAGCAGCTTCGGTGCCCTAAGACAGGGTGGCACAGATACGCAGTATTCT. Amino acid sequence: CASSFGALRQGGTDTQYS.

This chain uses TRBV9 with TRBJ2-5, with a possible D match to TRBD2 (7 bases). The CDR3 contains 15 residues. Germline CDR1 SGDLS, CDR2 YYNGEE. Trimming left V 1 base short and J 5 bases short, with 15 bases between. The CDR3 DNA is TGTGCCAGCAGCGTACTGTGGGGGGGCTCGGAGACCCAGTACTTC. Translated: CASSVLWGGSETQYF.

The V gene is TRBV27, the J gene TRBJ1-1; D is ambiguous. Germline V CDR1 and CDR2: MNHEY, SMNVEV (reference sequence). This CDR3 is built from 16 residues. Deletions cut 7 bases from V and 1 base from J, with 19 bases between. In nucleotides, the CDR3 is TGTGCCAGCACACCAAATGGGGTTGTGGGGAACACTGAAGCTTTCTTT. This codes for CASTPNGVVGNTEAFF.

The table lists this clonotype with many counts. The rearrangement joins TRBV11-2 to TRBJ2-7; possibly TRBD1 for D (6 bases). Germline V gene sequence: CDR1 SGHAT, CDR2 FQNNGV. The CDR3 spans 15 residues. V was trimmed by 1 base and J by 8 bases, leaving 18 bases between them. CDR3 protein: CASSLVRLGGHKQYF. The CDR3 DNA reads as TGTGCCAGCAGCTTAGTCCGTTTAGGGGGACACAAGCAGTACTTC.

This clonotype was observed a few times. The J gene is TRBJ2-6, the V gene TRBV6-5; a possible D gene is TRBD1 (5 bases). The V gene lost 4 bases and the J gene lost 1 base, with 8 bases spanning the gap. This CDR3 spans 15 amino acids. Germline lookup yields CDR1 MNHEY and CDR2 SVGAGI. This CDR3 is CASSLSGSGANVLTF. The CDR3 DNA reads as TGTGCCAGCAGTTTGTCAGGGTCTGGGGCCAACGTCCTGACTTTC.

This clonotype has a handful of counts. The chain uses TRBV19 and TRBJ2-7, with 11 bases matching TRBD1. Trimming took 3 bases from V and 5 from J; bases not matched to a gene: 9. Germline CDR1 is LNHDA and CDR2 is SQIVND (reference sequence). The CDR3 has 16 amino acids. The CDR3 sequence: CASSIPLGQGAHEQYF. CDR3 in DNA: TGTGCCAGTAGTATTCCCCTAGGACAGGGGGCCCACGAGCAGTACTTC.

The chain joins TRBV5-6 to TRBJ1-1; tentatively, D is TRBD1 (5 bases). The CDR3 covers 13 residues. The germline gives CDR1 SGHDT, CDR2 YYEEEE. V lost 5 bases and J lost 1, with 9 bases in between. The CDR3 spells CASSFTGNTEAFF. The CDR3 DNA follows: TGTGCCAGCAGTTTTACAGGGAACACTGAAGCTTTCTTT.

The V and J genes are TRBV25-1 and TRBJ2-1; a possible D gene is TRBD2 (5 bases). Between the trimmed V and J ends, which lost 0 bases and 9 bases, there was a span of 18 bases. This CDR3 region has 16 residues. Germline V lookup: CDR1 MGHDK, CDR2 SYGVNS. CDR3 nucleotides: TGTGCCAGCAGTGAATATTCGCTAGCATCAGACGGTGAGCAGTTCTTC. It yields the protein CASSEYSLASDGEQFF. The full variable domain, rest sourced from reference TRBV25-1 and TRBJ2-1, is EADIYQTPRYLVIGTGKKITLECSQTMGHDKMYWYQQDPGMELHLIHYSYGVNSTEKGDLSSESTVSRIRTEHFPLTLESARPSHTSQYLCASSEYSLASDGEQFFGPGTRLTVL.

The gene calls are TRBV21-1 and TRBJ2-3; TRBD2 is the table's D call and was not checked against the DNA. TRBV21-1 counts as a pseudogene. CDR3 size: 18 residues. CDR3 DNA sequence: TGTGCCAGCAGCAAAGCGGCGGGCGGAAAGCTTAGCACAGATACGCAGTATTTT. Translating gives CASSKAAGGKLSTDTQYF.

For the CDR3, the DNA is TGTGCCAGCAGCCCGGGGGCTGTTTACGAGCAGTACTTC. Translation gives CASSPGAVYEQYF. This rearrangement joins TRBV12-3 or TRBV12-4 to TRBJ2-7, with D possibly called TRBD1 or TRBD2 (6 bases each). The ends were cut back, 6 bases at V and 4 bases at J, with 13 bases in the middle. The CDR3 sequence is 13 residues long.

This chain uses TRBV6-1 with TRBJ2-7; D uncertain. From germline, CDR1 is MNHNS and CDR2 SASEGT. Deletions cut 0 bases from V and 2 bases from J, with 5 bases between. The CDR3 extends over 13 amino acids. DNA of the CDR3: TGTGCCAGCAGTGAAGCCCAGACCTACGAGCAGTACTTC. As protein: CASSEAQTYEQYF.